This TCR beta chain is from a study of blood T cell repertoires in COVID-19. This clone appeared a single time. The CDR3 is 18 amino acids. J gave up 3 bases and V 4 bases, and 13 bases lay outside the gene matches. CDR1 and CDR2 from the germline V gene are SGHRS and YFSETQ. Cohort placement rested on clinical history that participants reported themselves. Data came from immunoSEQ multiplex PCR; TCRdb stores just in-frame clones and leaves some out. This sample has over 250,000 clones, with 80% to 90% found just once. This chain uses TRBV5-1 with TRBJ2-2; 9 bases are a match to TRBD1. The sequence was obtained from a young woman who had recovered from COVID-19. Sample: PBMCs or T cells enriched from blood (not recorded which). CDR3 region: CASSTGTGNLPYTGELFF. In DNA form, the CDR3 reads TGCGCCAGCAGCACCGGGACAGGGAACCTTCCCTACACCGGGGAGCTGTTTTTT.